The rows below give T cell receptor beta chains drawn from one sample of a study of early T cells in non-severe SARS-CoV-2 infection. TCRdb recomputed calls from the 5' RACE reads with MiXCR, one row per CDR3 protein. Seen here are fewer than 85,000 distinct CDR3 sequences, about 12% observed once, and the top ten hold 3.5% to 5.5%. The specimen sequenced was whole blood. These receptors were taken from an adult who was a healthcare worker with PCR-confirmed SARS-CoV-2 infection or an uninfected control (not recorded which). Both conserved end residues are part of each CDR3. The order of the fields is V gene, clone size, J gene, D gene, CDR3 DNA, CDR3 protein. D genes are given only for firm matches. For some rows the clone size is stated as once, few or many, or as a class when expanded; others skip it.

TRBV20-1	many	TRBJ2-5	TRBD2	TGCAGTGCTAGTAGGGGACTAGCGGGAGGAGAGACCCAGTACTTC	CSASRGLAGGETQYF
TRBV7-8	once	TRBJ2-3	TRBD2	TGTGCCAGCAGCTCCACGGGACTAGCGGGAGCGGGCACAGATACGCAGTATTTT	CASSSTGLAGAGTDTQYF
TRBV29-1	.	TRBJ2-7	.	TGCAGCGTTGATGGTACAGGGACCTACGAGCAGTACTTC	CSVDGTGTYEQYF
TRBV30	few	TRBJ2-7	.	TGTGCCTGGAGGCCGACAGTAGGCGAGCAGTACTTC	CAWRPTVGEQYF
TRBV27	many	TRBJ2-7	TRBD1	TGTGCCAGCAGTATCGGGACAGCCTACGAGCAGTACTTC	CASSIGTAYEQYF
TRBV18	.	TRBJ2-6	TRBD1	TGTGCCAGCTCACCACCAGGAACAGGGGGCATGGCAAGATACTCTGGGACCAACGTCCTGACTTTC	CASSPPGTGGMARYSGTNVLTF
TRBV30	few	TRBJ1-2	TRBD1	TGTGCCTGGAGTTCCCCAACAGGGGACTATGGCTACACCTTC	CAWSSPTGDYGYTF
TRBV20-1	.	TRBJ1-2	.	TGCAGTGCTTCCAATGACGGATTAGGGAACTATGGCTACACCTTC	CSASNDGLGNYGYTF
TRBV19	.	TRBJ2-4	.	TGTGCCAGTAGTAAAGGAGGCGGGGTGAAAAAAAACATTCAGTACTTC	CASSKGGGVKKNIQYF
TRBV11-1	few	TRBJ2-2	.	TGTGCCAGCAGCCTGCGATCCGGGACAATCACCGGGGAGCTGTTTTTT	CASSLRSGTITGELFF
TRBV5-4	few	TRBJ2-1	TRBD2	TGTGCCAGCAGCTTCGTCGGGACTAGCCACCCTGAGCAGTTCTTC	CASSFVGTSHPEQFF
TRBV14	.	TRBJ1-2	.	TGTGCCAGCAGCCATAGGGACACCAAGCCAGATGGCTACACCTTC	CASSHRDTKPDGYTF
TRBV7-9	few	TRBJ2-1	.	TGTGCCAGCAGGGTGGTGCGGGGTTCCTACAATGAGCAGTTCTTC	CASRVVRGSYNEQFF
TRBV20-1	many	TRBJ1-6	.	TGCAGTGCTAAAGCGGATGGACAGTATAATTCACCCCTCCACTTT	CSAKADGQYNSPLHF
TRBV12-3/TRBV12-4	few	TRBJ2-4	TRBD2	TGTGCCAGCAGTTTTCGGCGGGAGGGCGACAAAAACATTCAGTACTTC	CASSFRREGDKNIQYF
TRBV6-2/TRBV6-3	.	TRBJ2-3	TRBD2	TGTGCCAGCAGTCGGGACTTAGGGACTAGCGGAACCGATACGCAGTATTTT	CASSRDLGTSGTDTQYF
TRBV20-1	few	TRBJ2-7	.	TGCAGTGCTAGAGGGAGTGGGGGGAGGAGCTCCTACGAGCAGTACTTC	CSARGSGGRSSYEQYF
TRBV5-6	few	TRBJ1-3	.	TGTGCCAGCAGCTTATGGCATATCGCTGGAAACACCATATATTTT	CASSLWHIAGNTIYF
TRBV5-6	few	TRBJ2-7	.	TGTGCCAGCAGCTTGTCTTCGGGAGCCTACGAGCAGTACTTC	CASSLSSGAYEQYF
TRBV6-1	many	TRBJ2-1	.	TGTGCCAGCAGTGAAACTCTGGAGTCCTACAATGAGCAGTTCTTC	CASSETLESYNEQFF
TRBV29-1	.	TRBJ1-6	.	TGCAGCGTTCAACAGGGAGGATCACCCCTCCACTTT	CSVQQGGSPLHF
TRBV3-1	.	TRBJ1-3	.	TGTGCCAGCAGCAAAGACACATCTGGAAACACCATATATTTT	CASSKDTSGNTIYF
TRBV18	.	TRBJ1-3	TRBD1	TGTGCCAGCTCACCGGGACAGGGGGCTATCTCTGGAAACACCATATATTTT	CASSPGQGAISGNTIYF
TRBV27	.	TRBJ2-4	TRBD1	TGTGCCAGCAGTCTCAGGGGGCTAGCCAAAAACATTCAGTACTTC	CASSLRGLAKNIQYF
TRBV27	many	TRBJ2-5	TRBD1	TGTGCCAGCGCCCCCCAAGGGGGCTGGGAGACCCAGTACTTC	CASAPQGGWETQYF
TRBV10-3	few	TRBJ2-7	.	TGTGCCATCGGAGGGACCTACGAGCAGTACTTC	CAIGGTYEQYF
TRBV3-1	.	TRBJ1-4	.	TGTGCCAGCAGCCGTCAGACGGCTCCAACTAATGAAAAACTGTTTTTT	CASSRQTAPTNEKLFF
TRBV20-1	many	TRBJ1-6	TRBD1	TGCAGTGCTAGAGAACGCAGGGGGCGGTCACCCCTCCACTTT	CSARERRGRSPLHF
TRBV3-1	.	TRBJ2-5	TRBD2	TGTGCCAGCAGCCAAGTCGGGGGGGTGGAGACCCAGTACTTC	CASSQVGGVETQYF
TRBV10-2	few	TRBJ2-7	TRBD1	TGCGCCAGCAGCGCGGACAGGGAAGACTCCTACGAGCAGTACTTC	CASSADREDSYEQYF
TRBV9	few	TRBJ1-2	.	TGTGCCAGCAGCGTAGGCACGGGAACCTATGGCTACACCTTC	CASSVGTGTYGYTF
TRBV13	many	TRBJ2-5	.	TGTGCCAGCAGCCTAGGGGGGACACTTCAAGAGACCCAGTACTTC	CASSLGGTLQETQYF
TRBV5-1	few	TRBJ2-5	.	TGCGCCAGCAGCTGGCCAGGGCGGGGGCGTCGCCAAGAGACCCAGTACTTC	CASSWPGRGRRQETQYF
TRBV12-3/TRBV12-4	few	TRBJ1-2	.	TGTGCCAGCAGTTTGGTACAGGGAGGCTATGGCTACACCTTC	CASSLVQGGYGYTF
TRBV29-1	.	TRBJ2-7	TRBD1	TGCAGCGCCGTGACAGGGGAACTTTACGAGCAGTACTTC	CSAVTGELYEQYF
TRBV13	many	TRBJ1-2	TRBD1	TGTGCCAGCAGCTTTGGTCGGACAGGGGGTGGCTACACCTTC	CASSFGRTGGGYTF
TRBV14	.	TRBJ2-7	.	TGTGCCAGCAGCCAAGCCCCTTGGATGAGAGGAGATTTGCCCTACGAGCAGTACTTC	CASSQAPWMRGDLPYEQYF
TRBV2	.	TRBJ2-5	TRBD1	TGTGCCAGCAGTGAGGATCGGACAGGGGGAGAGACCCAGTACTTC	CASSEDRTGGETQYF
TRBV7-7	few	TRBJ1-1	.	TGTGCTAGCAGCTTACAAAGTCGAAACAGGCCCCTGAACACTGAAGCTTTCTTT	CASSLQSRNRPLNTEAFF
TRBV6-5	few	TRBJ2-3	.	TGTGCCAGCAGTTACTCGATTCCAGGGCGCCGCACAGATACGCAGTATTTT	CASSYSIPGRRTDTQYF
TRBV20-1	.	TRBJ2-1	.	TGCAGTGCTTTTAGCGGCTACTACAATGAGCAGTTCTTC	CSAFSGYYNEQFF
TRBV5-4	.	TRBJ1-2	TRBD1	TGTGCCAGCAGCTTGGAGGGGGCCCCCTACTATGGCTACACCTTC	CASSLEGAPYYGYTF
TRBV29-1	few	TRBJ2-5	.	TGCAGCGTTGAACAAGAGACCCAGTACTTC	CSVEQETQYF
TRBV27	few	TRBJ1-5	.	TGTGCCAGCAGTCCTACAGGGTGGGGGCAGCCCCAGCATTTT	CASSPTGWGQPQHF
TRBV19	.	TRBJ2-3	TRBD1	TGTGCCACCAAGGACAGGTCGAGGACAGATACGCAGTATTTT	CATKDRSRTDTQYF
TRBV5-5	many	TRBJ2-3	.	TGTGCCAGCAGCCAAGGACACGTCACAGATACGCAGTATTTT	CASSQGHVTDTQYF
TRBV7-9	few	TRBJ2-6	.	TGTGCCAGCAGCTTAAGCCCCTCTGGGGCCAACGTCCTGACTTTC	CASSLSPSGANVLTF
TRBV7-9	.	TRBJ2-5	.	TGTGCCAGCAGCCCCTTGAAAGAGACAAACCAAGAGACCCAGTACTTC	CASSPLKETNQETQYF
TRBV19	few	TRBJ2-1	.	TGTGCCAGTAGTCGTGGGAGCCTTGAGCAGTTCTTC	CASSRGSLEQFF
TRBV29-1	many	TRBJ1-6	TRBD1	TGCAGCGTGGGGGACAGGGCCAGTTCACCCCTCCACTTT	CSVGDRASSPLHF
TRBV29-1	few	TRBJ2-1	.	TGCAGCGTTGGCCGGGCCCCCAATGAGCAGTTCTTC	CSVGRAPNEQFF